This TCR beta chain was obtained from a study of T cells after yellow fever vaccination. Template switching by 5'RACE produced TCR cDNA, adding a universal primer site and UMIs. One entry per CDR3 protein, called by TCRdb with MiXCR from the 5' RACE reads. The sample holds some 340,000 distinct CDR3 sequences, approximately 4% seen once. The CDR3 is 17 residues long. The germline gives CDR1 SGHVS, CDR2 FQNEAQ. V was clipped by 1 base and J by 0 bases, with 13 bases between them. In this sample, this clonotype turned up a few times. The rearrangement uses TRBV7-8 and TRBJ1-3; D is possibly TRBD1 (6 bases). The sequence came from a man between 18 and 29 years old who received the YFV17D yellow fever vaccine. Sequences were derived from PBMCs, sampled 5 days after the yellow fever booster vaccination. CDR3 sequence reads: CASSLEQGTSSGNTIYF. In DNA form, the CDR3 reads TGTGCCAGCAGCTTAGAGCAGGGGACCAGCTCTGGAAACACCATATATTTT.